This passage covers 13 T cell receptor beta chains from one sample sequenced in a study of blood T cell repertoires in COVID-19. Here immunoSEQ multiplex PCR was the method, and the copy in TCRdb shows in-frame clones only, minus some. The sample includes 70,000 or so clones, 90% of them seen just once. The specimen sequenced was peripheral blood. Receptor source: a man aged 45 to 65 with acute or convalescent COVID-19.

The chain combines TRBV7-3 with TRBJ1-4, with 8 nucleotides matching TRBD1. The CDR3 has 13 amino acids. From germline, CDR1 is SGHTA and CDR2 FQGTGA. DNA of the CDR3: TGTGCGGGCGGGGCAGGGGGCGGAGAAAAACTGTTTTTT. This sequence encodes CAGGAGGGEKLFF.

The chain combines TRBV6-5 with TRBJ1-4; D possibly corresponds to TRBD1 (5 bases). The germline gives CDR1 MNHEY, CDR2 SVGAGI. Between the trimmed V and J ends, which lost 5 bases and 5 bases, there was a span of 12 bases. The CDR3 extends over 14 amino acids. CDR3 in amino acids: CASSRGTQNEKLFF. The CDR3 bases are TGTGCCAGCAGTAGAGGGACTCAGAATGAAAAACTGTTTTTT.

V and J are TRBV7-2 and TRBJ2-1; D perhaps matches TRBD1 (5 bases). Germline assignment: CDR1 SGHTA and CDR2 FQGNSA. Deletions cut 0 bases from V and 2 bases from J, with 11 bases between. CDR3 length: 16 residues. The CDR3 loop reads CASSLAGGATYNEQFF. DNA for the CDR3: TGTGCCAGCAGCTTAGCTGGTGGGGCTACCTACAATGAGCAGTTCTTC.

The chain combines TRBV24-1 with TRBJ2-2; 8 positions match TRBD2. This CDR3 spans 18 amino acids. Losses at the gene ends were 1 base for V and 4 bases for J; bases not matched to a gene: 10. CDR1 and CDR2 from the germline V gene are KGHDR and SFDVKD. CDR3 loop: CATSDFVSGTVPTGELFF. In nucleotides, the CDR3 is TGTGCCACCAGTGATTTTGTTAGCGGGACTGTTCCCACCGGGGAGCTGTTTTTT.

This sequence joins TRBV11-2 and TRBJ1-3; no clear D. CDR1 and CDR2 (germline): SGHAT, FQNNGV. Trimming pared 8 bases from V and 8 bases from J, leaving 10 bases between. The CDR3 extends over 11 amino acids. The CDR3 loop reads CASGLGDTIYF. The CDR3 DNA reads TGTGCCAGCGGACTGGGTGACACCATATATTTT. The entire variable domain, with the rest obtained from reference TRBV11-2 and TRBJ1-3, is as follows: EAGVAQSPRYKIIEKRQSVAFWCNPISGHATLYWYQQILGQGPKLLIQFQNNGVVDDSQLPKDRFSAERLKGVDSTLKIQPAKLEDSAVYLCASGLGDTIYFGEGSWLTVV.

This chain joins TRBV5-5 and TRBJ2-4; TRBD1 matches 11 bases. J lost 5 bases, V lost 4 bases, and 5 bases had no gene match. The germline gives CDR1 SGHKS, CDR2 YYEKEE (reference sequence). This CDR3 contains 15 residues. Written as DNA, the CDR3 is TGTGCCAGCAGCCCGGACAGGGGGCGTGAAAACATTCAGTACTTC. Its protein product is CASSPDRGRENIQYF.

V is TRBV5-1 and J is TRBJ2-4, with D possibly matching TRBD1 (6 bases). Germline-derived CDR1 and CDR2 are SGHRS and YFSETQ. The CDR3 is 13 residues long. Trimming stripped 4 bases from V and 5 bases from J, with 10 bases between. CDR3: CASSLRTENIQYF. In nucleotides, the CDR3 is TGCGCCAGCAGCCTCCGGACAGAAAACATTCAGTACTTC.

The sample holds one count of this clone. One end of the junction varies from germline; a read error may be responsible. The chain couples TRBV3-1 (or the pseudogene TRBV3-2) to TRBJ1-4; 9 bases align to TRBD1. Germline lookup yields CDR1 LGHDT and CDR2 YNNKEL (reference sequence). There are 13 residues in the CDR3. CDR3 sequence reads: CASRQGQGEKLFF. The CDR3 DNA reads as TGTGCCAGCCGCCAGGGACAGGGAGAAAAACTGTTTTTT.

This clone was observed a few times. The chain recombines TRBV6-2 or TRBV6-3 with TRBJ2-7; D is uncertain. The germline V gene has CDR1 MNHEY and CDR2 SVGEGT. The CDR3 spans 17 residues. V shed 0 bases and J shed 4 bases, with 19 bases lying between them. CDR3 sequence: CASSYSPATMTRYEQYV. The CDR3 nucleotides read TGTGCCAGCAGTTACTCGCCGGCGACCATGACACGGTACGAGCAGTACGTC.

The gene calls are TRBV7-6 and TRBJ2-1; no clear D. From germline, CDR1 is SGHVS and CDR2 FNYEAQ. Trimming shortened V by 5 bases and J by 3 bases, and 5 bases separated the two germline ends. This CDR3 region has 12 residues. CDR3 sequence reads: CASSINYNEQFF. The CDR3 DNA sequence: TGTGCCAGCAGCATCAACTACAATGAGCAGTTCTTC.

This rearrangement joins TRBV25-1 to TRBJ1-4; maybe TRBD1 (6 bases). Germline V gives CDR1 MGHDK, CDR2 SYGVNS. The CDR3 spans 14 residues. Trimming stripped 0 bases from V and 10 bases from J, with 12 bases between. The DNA of the CDR3 is TGTGCCAGCAGTGAATACAGGCAGGGGTCAAAACTGTTTTTT. This encodes CASSEYRQGSKLFF.

Comments on this clone: Other DNA sequences within the sample encode an identical CDR3. The chain employs TRBV28 and TRBJ2-5; 7 positions match TRBD1. The V and J ends lost 3 bases and 5 bases, in that order; junction bases with no gene match: 3. Germline V lookup: CDR1 MDHEN, CDR2 SYDVKM. This CDR3 has 13 amino acids. This chain's CDR3 is CASSFRGRETQYF. CDR3 sequence (DNA): TGTGCCAGCAGTTTTAGGGGGCGGGAGACCCAGTACTTC.

This rearrangement joins TRBV29-1 to TRBJ2-2; 7 bases align to TRBD1. CDR1 and CDR2 (germline): SQVTM, ANQGSEA. CDR3 size: 13 residues. The trim removed 7 bases at V and 7 bases at J, leaving 9 bases unmatched. The CDR3 region is CSARQGSNGELFF. DNA of the CDR3: TGCAGCGCGAGACAGGGTAGTAACGGGGAGCTGTTTTTT.